These T cell receptor beta chains were read from a single sample in a study of siplizumab effects on memory and regulatory T cells. Sequencing used immunoSEQ multiplex PCR; TCRdb keeps in-frame clones, though not all of them. The data hold around 97,000 clones, with 85% to 95% observed a single time. Sequencing was carried out using non-Treg CD4+ T cells sorted from blood. Every receptor here comes from a human donor in good health. CDR3s include the opening cysteine and the closing phenylalanine or tryptophan. The D gene is left open where the match is weak.

j_gene | v_gene | d_gene | CDR3nt | CDR3aa
TRBJ2-7 | TRBV5-1 | . | TGCGCCAGCAGCTTGGGTGCAGAAAGGTACGAGCAGTACTTC | CASSLGAERYEQYF
TRBJ1-1 | TRBV6-1 | . | TGTGCCAGCAGCCCCGTAGAGATGATAGGAGAAGCTTTCTTT | CASSPVEMIGEAFF
TRBJ2-2 | TRBV19 | . | TGTGCCAGTAGTATCTCAAGGGGAGTAGGCGGGGAGCTGTTTTTT | CASSISRGVGGELFF
TRBJ2-3 | TRBV10-2 | . | TGCGCCAGCAGTGAGTGGAGCCCTATACGTCCAGATACGCAGTATTTT | CASSEWSPIRPDTQYF
TRBJ2-1 | TRBV6-5 | . | TGTGCCAGCAGTTACAATCCTTCGCCCACCTACAATGAGCAGTTCTTC | CASSYNPSPTYNEQFF
TRBJ2-6 | TRBV9 | . | TGTGCCAGCAGCTCCGGACAACTTAGCTCTGGGGCCAACGTCCTGACTTTC | CASSSGQLSSGANVLTF
TRBJ2-7 | TRBV11-2 | TRBD1 | TGTGCCAGCAGACTTGCCCCCCGGGACAGGAGCTCCTACGAGCAGTACTTC | CASRLAPRDRSSYEQYF
TRBJ1-2 | TRBV2 | TRBD1 | TGTGCCAGCAGTGACGACAGGGGGTCCTATGGCTACACCTTC | CASSDDRGSYGYTF
TRBJ2-3 | TRBV5-1 | TRBD1 | TGCGCCAGCAGTCCCCGATCGACAGGGGCTAGCACAGATACGCAGTATTTT | CASSPRSTGASTDTQYF
TRBJ2-2 | TRBV19 | . | TGTGCCAGTAGTGTAGGGGGTAGCACCGGGGAGCTGTTTTTT | CASSVGGSTGELFF
TRBJ2-3 | TRBV19 | . | TGTGCCAGTAATGTTGGGAGCACAGATACGCAGTATTTT | CASNVGSTDTQYF
TRBJ1-4 | TRBV28 | . | TGTGCCAGCAGTTTTCCAGGACTGGGGCGTAATGAAAAACTGTTTTTT | CASSFPGLGRNEKLFF
TRBJ2-7 | TRBV30 | . | TGTGCCTGGGCCCCGGACAGCACCTACGAGCAGTACTTC | CAWAPDSTYEQYF
TRBJ2-1 | TRBV27 | . | TGTGCCAGCAGTTTACGCCTCAATGAGCAGTTCTTC | CASSLRLNEQFF
TRBJ1-6 | TRBV10-1 | . | TGCGCCAGCACCTTTAATTCACCCCTCCACTTT | CASTFNSPLHF
TRBJ1-5 | TRBV18 | . | TGTGCCAGCACTCGGACAGATAGCAATCAGCCCCAGCATTTT | CASTRTDSNQPQHF
TRBJ2-1 | TRBV7-6 | . | TGTGCCAGCAGCCCCAAGGGCGGCCCAGCCAATGAGCAGTTCTTC | CASSPKGGPANEQFF
TRBJ2-3 | TRBV6-5 | TRBD1 | TGTGCCAGCAGTTACTCCCAGGGGGCGAATACGCAGTATTTT | CASSYSQGANTQYF
TRBJ2-2 | TRBV9 | TRBD2 | TGTGCCAGCAGCTTATATAGCGGGATCGACACCGGGGAGCTGTTTTTT | CASSLYSGIDTGELFF
TRBJ2-3 | TRBV4-1 | . | TGCGCCAGCAGCCAATACCCAGCGGGCAAAAGCACAGATACGCAGTATTTT | CASSQYPAGKSTDTQYF
TRBJ1-1 | TRBV2 | . | TGTGCCAGCACTGCTAGGGTCGGGGACACTGAAGCTTTCTTT | CASTARVGDTEAFF